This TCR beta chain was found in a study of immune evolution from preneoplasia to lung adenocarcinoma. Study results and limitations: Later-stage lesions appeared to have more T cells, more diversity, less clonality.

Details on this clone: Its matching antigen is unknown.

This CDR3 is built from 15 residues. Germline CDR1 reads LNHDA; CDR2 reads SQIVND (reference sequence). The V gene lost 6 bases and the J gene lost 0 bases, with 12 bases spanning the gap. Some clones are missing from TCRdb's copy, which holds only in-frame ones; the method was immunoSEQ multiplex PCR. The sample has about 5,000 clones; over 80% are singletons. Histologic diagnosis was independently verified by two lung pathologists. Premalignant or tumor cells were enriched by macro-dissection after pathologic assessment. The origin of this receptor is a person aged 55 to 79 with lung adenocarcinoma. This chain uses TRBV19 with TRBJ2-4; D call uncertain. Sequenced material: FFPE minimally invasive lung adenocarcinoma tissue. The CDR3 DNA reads TGTGCCAGTAGATCCGCAGCGTTAGCCAAAAACATTCAGTACTTC. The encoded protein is CASRSAALAKNIQYF.